Sequencing of this T cell receptor beta chain was carried out in a study of a mutant IDH1 vaccine in newly diagnosed glioma. The assay was immunoSEQ multiplex PCR, and TCRdb's table has in-frame clones only and misses some. The data contain about 25,000 clones, 93% of them singletons. Time point noted: baseline, week 1 (first vaccination visit). Treatment defined: pre-vaccination baseline after standard-of-care therapy. The clonotype was recovered from a man in his forties with glioma. Sequenced here: PBMCs, sampled from a glioma patient treated with radiotherapy, temozolomide or both.

Here the CDR3 DNA reads TGCAGTGCTAGTCAGGCAGGAGAAGCTTTCTTT. Protein sequence: CSASQAGEAFF. V usage is TRBV20-1 and J usage is TRBJ1-1; D is unresolved. The germline V gene encodes CDR1 DFQATT and CDR2 SNEGSKA (reference sequence). V lost 3 bases and J 8 bases, leaving 10 bases between the germline ends. The CDR3 is 11 residues long.